This TCR beta chain emerged from a study of PD-1 blockade in classical Hodgkin lymphoma. Libraries were prepared by immunoSEQ multiplex PCR; TCRdb keeps only in-frame clonotypes and omits some of them. The sample shows about 97,000 clones, approximately 90% of them seen only once. Findings and caveats of the study: Underlying causes for the observed repertoire differences were not defined, possibly disease activity or prior therapy.

Worth noting for this clone: Its antigen remains unknown.

The germline V gene has CDR1 WSHSY and CDR2 SAAADI. Trimming pared 2 bases from V and 8 bases from J, leaving 9 bases between. The CDR3 is made up of 12 amino acids. In every patient, relapse followed autologous stem cell transplantation, while exposure to brentuximab vedotin differed. The genes are TRBV10-2 and TRBJ1-1; possible D gene TRBD1, 5 bases. Sequencing used peripheral blood mononuclear cells (PBMCs), obtained before the second cycle of nivolumab. This receptor was obtained from a human donor with classical Hodgkin lymphoma. The CDR3 sequence is CASSEGTREAFF. In nucleotides, the CDR3 is TGCGCCAGCAGTGAGGGGACCAGGGAAGCTTTCTTT.